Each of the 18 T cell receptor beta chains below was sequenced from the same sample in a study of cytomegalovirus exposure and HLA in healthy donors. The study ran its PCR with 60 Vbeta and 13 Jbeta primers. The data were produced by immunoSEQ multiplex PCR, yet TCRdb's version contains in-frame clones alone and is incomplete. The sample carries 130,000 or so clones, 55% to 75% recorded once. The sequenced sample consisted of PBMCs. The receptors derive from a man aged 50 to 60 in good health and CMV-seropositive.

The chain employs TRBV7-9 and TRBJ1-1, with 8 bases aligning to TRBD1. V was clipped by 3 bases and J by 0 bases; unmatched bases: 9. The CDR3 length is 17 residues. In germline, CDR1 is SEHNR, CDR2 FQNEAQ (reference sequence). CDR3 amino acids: CASSFRGQVGMNTEAFF. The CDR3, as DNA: TGTGCCAGCAGCTTTAGGGGACAGGTGGGAATGAACACTGAAGCTTTCTTT.

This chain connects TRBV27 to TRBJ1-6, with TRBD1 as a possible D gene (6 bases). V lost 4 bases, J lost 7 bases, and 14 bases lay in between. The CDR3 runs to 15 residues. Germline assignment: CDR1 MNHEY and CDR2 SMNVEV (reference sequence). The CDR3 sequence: CASSYKGVQNSPLHF. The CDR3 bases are TGTGCCAGCAGTTACAAGGGGGTACAGAATTCACCCCTCCACTTT.

In DNA form, the CDR3 reads TGTGCCATCAGTGAGTCAGGCGGCTCTGGGGAGACCCAGTACTTC. Translation: CAISESGGSGETQYF. The rearrangement uses TRBV10-3 and TRBJ2-5; D is unclear. The germline gives CDR1 ENHRY, CDR2 SYGVKD. The CDR3 loop spans 15 amino acids. Trimming stripped 0 bases from V and 5 bases from J, with 13 bases between.

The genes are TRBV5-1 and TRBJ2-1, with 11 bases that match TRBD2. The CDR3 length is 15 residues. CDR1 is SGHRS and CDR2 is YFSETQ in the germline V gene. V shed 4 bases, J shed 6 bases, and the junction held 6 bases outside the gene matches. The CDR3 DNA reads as TGCGCCAGCAGCCCCGGGACTAGCGGCTTCAATGAGCAGTTCTTC. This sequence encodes CASSPGTSGFNEQFF.

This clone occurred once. Here the CDR3 reads CASSIQDSPLHF. As DNA, the CDR3 is TGTGCCAGTAGTATCCAGGATTCACCCCTCCACTTT. The genes are TRBV19 and TRBJ1-6; D gene uncertain. The CDR3 is made up of 12 amino acids. Per the germline V gene, CDR1 is LNHDA and CDR2 is SQIVND (reference sequence). The V end was cut by 3 bases, the J end by 8 bases, with 5 bases between.

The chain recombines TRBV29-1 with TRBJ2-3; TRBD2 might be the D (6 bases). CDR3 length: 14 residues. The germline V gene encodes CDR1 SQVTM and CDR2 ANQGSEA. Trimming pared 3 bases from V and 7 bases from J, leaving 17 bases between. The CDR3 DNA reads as TGCAGCGTTGATATACTAGCCGGAAAGAATACGCAGTATTTT. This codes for CSVDILAGKNTQYF.

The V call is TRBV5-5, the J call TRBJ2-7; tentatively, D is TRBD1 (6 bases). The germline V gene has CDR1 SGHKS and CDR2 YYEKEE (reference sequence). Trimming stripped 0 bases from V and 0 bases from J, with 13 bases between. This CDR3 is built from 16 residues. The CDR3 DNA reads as TGTGCCAGCAGCTTGGCCGGTTCAGGGGTCTCCTACGAGCAGTACTTC. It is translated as CASSLAGSGVSYEQYF.

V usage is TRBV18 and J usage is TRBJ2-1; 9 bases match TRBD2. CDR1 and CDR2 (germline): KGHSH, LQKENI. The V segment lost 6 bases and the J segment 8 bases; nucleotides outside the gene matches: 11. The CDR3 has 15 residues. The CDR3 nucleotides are TGTGCCAGCTCCCCCGGGATAGCGGGAGTATATGAGCAGTTCTTC. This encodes CASSPGIAGVYEQFF.

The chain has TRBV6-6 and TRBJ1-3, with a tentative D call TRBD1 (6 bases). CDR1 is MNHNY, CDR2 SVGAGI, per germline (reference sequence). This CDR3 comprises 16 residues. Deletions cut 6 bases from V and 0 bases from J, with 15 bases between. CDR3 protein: CASSPKTGNSGNTIYF. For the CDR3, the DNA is TGTGCCAGCAGCCCTAAAACAGGGAACTCTGGAAACACCATATATTTT.

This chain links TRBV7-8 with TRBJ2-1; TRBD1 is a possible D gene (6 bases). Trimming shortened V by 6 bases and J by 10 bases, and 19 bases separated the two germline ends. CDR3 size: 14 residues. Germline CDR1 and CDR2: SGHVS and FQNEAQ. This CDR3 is CASREGHSVREQFF. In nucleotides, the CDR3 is TGTGCCAGCAGAGAGGGACATTCAGTGCGGGAGCAGTTCTTC.

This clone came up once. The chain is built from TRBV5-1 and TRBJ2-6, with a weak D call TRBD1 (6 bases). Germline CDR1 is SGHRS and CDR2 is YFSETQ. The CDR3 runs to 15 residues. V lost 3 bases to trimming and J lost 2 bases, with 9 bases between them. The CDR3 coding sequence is TGCGCCAGCAGCTCGCACAGGGCTGGGGCCAACGTCCTGACTTTC. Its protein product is CASSSHRAGANVLTF.

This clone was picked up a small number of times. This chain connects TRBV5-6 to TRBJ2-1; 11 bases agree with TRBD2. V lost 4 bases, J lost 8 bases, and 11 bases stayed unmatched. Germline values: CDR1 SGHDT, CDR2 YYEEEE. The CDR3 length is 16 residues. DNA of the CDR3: TGTGCCAGCAGCCCTGTGACTAGCGGGACAACTCATGAGCAGTTCTTC. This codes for CASSPVTSGTTHEQFF.

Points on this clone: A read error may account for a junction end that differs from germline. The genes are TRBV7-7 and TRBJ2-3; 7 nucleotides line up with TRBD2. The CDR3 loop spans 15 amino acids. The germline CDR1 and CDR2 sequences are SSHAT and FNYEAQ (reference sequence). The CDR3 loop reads CASSWGAGSTDTQYF. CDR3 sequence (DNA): TGTGCTAGCAGCTGGGGAGCGGGGAGCACAGATACGCAGTATTTT.

The CDR3 sequence is CASSSGGKNIQYF. DNA of the CDR3: TGCGCCAGCAGCTCAGGTGGCAAAAACATTCAGTACTTC. The V gene is TRBV5-1, the J gene TRBJ2-4, with D hard to call. The V gene's germline CDR1 is SGHRS and CDR2 YFSETQ. The CDR3 consists of 13 residues. Deletions cut 3 bases from V and 3 bases from J, with 7 bases between.

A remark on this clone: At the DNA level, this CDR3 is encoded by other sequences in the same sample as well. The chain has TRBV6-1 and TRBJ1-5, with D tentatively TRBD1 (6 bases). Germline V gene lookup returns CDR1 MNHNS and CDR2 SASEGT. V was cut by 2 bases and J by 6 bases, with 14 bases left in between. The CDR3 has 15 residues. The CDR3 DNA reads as TGTGCCAGCAGTGAATTTCCAGGGGTAGGTCAGCCCCAGCATTTT. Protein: CASSEFPGVGQPQHF.

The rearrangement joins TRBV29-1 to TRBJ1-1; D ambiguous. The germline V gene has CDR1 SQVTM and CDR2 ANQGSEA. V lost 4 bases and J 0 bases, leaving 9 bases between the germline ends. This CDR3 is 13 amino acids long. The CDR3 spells CSVGGLMNTEAFF. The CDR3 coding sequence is TGCAGCGTTGGTGGCCTTATGAACACTGAAGCTTTCTTT.

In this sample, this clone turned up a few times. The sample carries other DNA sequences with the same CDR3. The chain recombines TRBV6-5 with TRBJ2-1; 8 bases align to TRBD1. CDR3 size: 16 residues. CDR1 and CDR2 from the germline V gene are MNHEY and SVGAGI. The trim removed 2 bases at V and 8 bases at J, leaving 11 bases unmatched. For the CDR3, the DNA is TGTGCCAGCAGTTACGGCCGGACAGGGTGGGTGGATGAGCAGTTCTTC. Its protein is CASSYGRTGWVDEQFF.

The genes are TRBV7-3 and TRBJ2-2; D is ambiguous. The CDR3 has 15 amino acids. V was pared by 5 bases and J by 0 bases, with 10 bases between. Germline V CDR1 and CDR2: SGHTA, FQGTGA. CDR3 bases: TGTGCCAGCAGCCAACCCTATGCGAACACCGGGGAGCTGTTTTTT. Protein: CASSQPYANTGELFF. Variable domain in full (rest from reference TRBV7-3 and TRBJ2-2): GAGVSQTPSNKVTEKGKYVELRCDPISGHTALYWYRQSLGQGPEFLIYFQGTGAADDSGLPNDRFFAVRPEGSVSTLKIQRTERGDSAVYLCASSQPYANTGELFFGEGSRLTVL.